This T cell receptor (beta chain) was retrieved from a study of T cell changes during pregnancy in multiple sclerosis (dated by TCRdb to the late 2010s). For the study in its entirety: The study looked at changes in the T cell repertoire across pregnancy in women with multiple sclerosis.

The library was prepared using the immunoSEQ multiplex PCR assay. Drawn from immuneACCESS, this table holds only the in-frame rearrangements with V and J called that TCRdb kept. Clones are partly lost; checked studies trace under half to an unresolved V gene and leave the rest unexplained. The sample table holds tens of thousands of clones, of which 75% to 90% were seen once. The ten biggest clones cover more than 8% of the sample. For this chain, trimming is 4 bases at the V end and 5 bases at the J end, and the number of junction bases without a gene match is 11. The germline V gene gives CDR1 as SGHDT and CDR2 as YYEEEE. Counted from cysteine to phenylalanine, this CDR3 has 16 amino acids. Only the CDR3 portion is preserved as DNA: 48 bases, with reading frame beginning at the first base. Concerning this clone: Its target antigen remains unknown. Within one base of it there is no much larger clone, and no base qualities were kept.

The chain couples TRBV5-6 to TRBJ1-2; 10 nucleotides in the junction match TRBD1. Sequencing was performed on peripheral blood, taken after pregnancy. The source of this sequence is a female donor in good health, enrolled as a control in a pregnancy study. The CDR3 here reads CASSPGGGTGAYGYTF. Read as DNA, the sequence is TGTGCCAGCAGCCCCGGCGGGGGGACAGGGGCATATGGCTACACCTTC.